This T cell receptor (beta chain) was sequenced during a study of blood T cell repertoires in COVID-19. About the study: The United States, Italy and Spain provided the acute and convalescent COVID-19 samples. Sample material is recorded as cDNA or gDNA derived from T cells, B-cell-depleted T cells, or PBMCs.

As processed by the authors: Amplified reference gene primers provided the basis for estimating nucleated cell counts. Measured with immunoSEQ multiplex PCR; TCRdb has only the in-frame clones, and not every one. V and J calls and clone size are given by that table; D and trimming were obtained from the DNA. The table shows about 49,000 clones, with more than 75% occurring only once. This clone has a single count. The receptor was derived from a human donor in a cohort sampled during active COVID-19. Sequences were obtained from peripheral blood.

CDR3 loop: CASSRTSGTGEQYF. Written as DNA, the CDR3 is TGTGCCAGCAGCCGGACTAGCGGTACAGGAGAGCAGTACTTC. The chain recombines TRBV5-6 with TRBJ2-7; 10 bases fit TRBD2. Germline CDR1 is SGHDT and CDR2 is YYEEEE. This CDR3 is 14 amino acids long. V lost 4 bases, J lost 7 bases, and 8 bases stayed unmatched.